Listed below are T cell receptor beta chains from one sample, sequenced in a study of T cells in Graves' hyperthyroidism and ophthalmopathy. TCRdb fed the multiplex PCR reads into MiXCR, producing one record per CDR3 protein. The table has over 400,000 distinct CDR3 sequences, under 15% seen once. The sequencing sample was made of blood. All receptors come from a young man with Graves' ophthalmopathy. Each CDR3 is given without its conserved first and last residue. D genes are given only for firm matches.

-,TRBV12-3/TRBV12-4,TRBJ1-1,ASSFWGAEAF
TRBD1,TRBV10-2,TRBJ1-2,ASRQGAGGYT
-,TRBV20-1,TRBJ1-1,SAKLQIDTEAF
-,TRBV5-1,TRBJ1-4,ASSYGTTTNEKLF
TRBD1,TRBV12-3/TRBV12-4,TRBJ1-1,ASMDRAGTEAF
-,TRBV7-9,TRBJ1-2,ASSLAGVPNYGYT
TRBD2,TRBV12-3/TRBV12-4,TRBJ2-7,ASSPTSGSTEQY
TRBD1,TRBV6-2/TRBV6-3,TRBJ1-5,ASSYGGTVNQPQH
TRBD1,TRBV27,TRBJ1-6,ATADRGLNSPLH
-,TRBV15,TRBJ1-6,ATSRENSPLH
TRBD1,TRBV7-3,TRBJ1-1,ASSASGGNTEAF
-,TRBV7-3,TRBJ2-1,ASSPRDPSYNEQF
-,TRBV20-1,TRBJ1-2,SAGEGAGEGYT
TRBD1,TRBV5-8,TRBJ2-3,ASSSGGGWSTDTQY
TRBD2,TRBV2,TRBJ2-7,ASSEGAGVGYEQY
-,TRBV11-2,TRBJ2-5,ASSLVAQTQY
-,TRBV5-1,TRBJ2-7,ASSLSAAYEQY
-,TRBV20-1,TRBJ2-7,SATQPSGVGYEQY
TRBD1,TRBV30,TRBJ1-5,AWSTGTGGSNQPQH
TRBD1,TRBV5-1,TRBJ1-5,ASRGGGSNQPQH
-,TRBV6-1,TRBJ2-3,ASTRGRGTDTQY
-,TRBV7-2,TRBJ2-7,ASSLMRYEQY
TRBD2,TRBV19,TRBJ2-1,ASSTETSVRHNEQF
TRBD2,TRBV12-3/TRBV12-4,TRBJ2-3,ASSTGAGGPYSDTQY
-,TRBV6-5,TRBJ2-3,ASGYSAGGVDTQY
-,TRBV19,TRBJ1-2,ASRREAKSSGYT
-,TRBV4-1,TRBJ1-6,ASSRTLPSDSPLH
-,TRBV10-1,TRBJ2-5,ASSGWAGVLY
-,TRBV6-1,TRBJ1-1,ASSDNREWVTEAF
-,TRBV4-1,TRBJ2-1,ASSQDWRSSYNEQF
TRBD2,TRBV15,TRBJ2-7,ATSRRLAGLSYEQY
TRBD1,TRBV12-3/TRBV12-4,TRBJ1-4,ASSSPGGGGEKLF
-,TRBV5-1,TRBJ1-2,ASSLVGGAYGYT
TRBD1,TRBV7-9,TRBJ1-4,ASSPRQGENEKLF
TRBD2,TRBV9,TRBJ2-3,ASSVSGRPSTDTQY
-,TRBV5-1,TRBJ1-4,ASRPYPGATNEKLF
TRBD2,TRBV19,TRBJ2-7,ASTMEGTSGIYEQY
-,TRBV12-3/TRBV12-4,TRBJ2-5,ASSPTWETQY
TRBD2,TRBV5-1,TRBJ2-5,ASSSAAGTGTQY
-,TRBV7-9,TRBJ1-2,ASSPDSGVP
-,TRBV11-2,TRBJ1-5,ASSLSLGVQPQH
-,TRBV2,TRBJ1-1,ASGDTEAF
TRBD2,TRBV5-1,TRBJ2-7,ASSPLAGVGYEQY
TRBD1,TRBV2,TRBJ2-7,ANIVTGFPYEQY
-,TRBV12-5,TRBJ2-2,ASGLVLRGTGELF
TRBD1,TRBV24-1,TRBJ2-5,ATSDPGTGGSETQY
-,TRBV24-1,TRBJ2-1,ATSDWGGSYNEQF
TRBD1,TRBV12-3/TRBV12-4,TRBJ2-7,ASRAGQVTYEQY
-,TRBV7-2,TRBJ2-5,ASSTDAQKTQY
TRBD1,TRBV27,TRBJ2-7,ASKPGQAASYEQY
TRBD1,TRBV7-9,TRBJ2-1,ASSLGGQGWSEQF
-,TRBV16,TRBJ1-5,ASSSGGSNQPQH
-,TRBV5-1,TRBJ2-2,ASSPFPATGELF